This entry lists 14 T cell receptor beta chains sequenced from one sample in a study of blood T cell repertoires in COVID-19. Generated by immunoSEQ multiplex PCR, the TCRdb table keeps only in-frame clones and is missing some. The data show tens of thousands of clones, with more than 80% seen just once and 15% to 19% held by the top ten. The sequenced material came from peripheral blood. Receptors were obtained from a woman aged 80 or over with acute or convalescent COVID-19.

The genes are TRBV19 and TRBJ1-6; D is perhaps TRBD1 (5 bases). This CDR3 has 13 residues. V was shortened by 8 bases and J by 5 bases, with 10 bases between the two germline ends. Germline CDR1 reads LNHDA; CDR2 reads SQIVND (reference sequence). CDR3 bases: TGTGCCAGTCGACCAGGGAATAATTCACCCCTCCACTTT. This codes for CASRPGNNSPLHF.

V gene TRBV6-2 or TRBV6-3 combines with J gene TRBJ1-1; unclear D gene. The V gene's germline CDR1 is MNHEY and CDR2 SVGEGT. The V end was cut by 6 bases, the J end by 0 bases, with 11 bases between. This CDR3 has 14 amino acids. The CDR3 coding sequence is TGTGCCAGCAGCCCACCAGATATGAACACTGAAGCTTTCTTT. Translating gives CASSPPDMNTEAFF.

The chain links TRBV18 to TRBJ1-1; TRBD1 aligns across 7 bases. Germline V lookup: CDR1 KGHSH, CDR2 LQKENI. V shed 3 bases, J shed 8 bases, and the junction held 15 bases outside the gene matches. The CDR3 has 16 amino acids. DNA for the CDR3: TGTGCCAGCTCACCTCTCACCTCATACAGGGGTTCAGAAGCTTTCTTT. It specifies CASSPLTSYRGSEAFF.

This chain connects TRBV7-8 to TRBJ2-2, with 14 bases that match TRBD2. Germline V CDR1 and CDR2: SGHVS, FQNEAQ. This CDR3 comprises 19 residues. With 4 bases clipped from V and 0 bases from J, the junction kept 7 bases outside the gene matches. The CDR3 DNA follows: TGTGCCAGCAGCTCCCGGACTAGCGGGGGGACAGCGAACACCGGGGAGCTGTTTTTT. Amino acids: CASSSRTSGGTANTGELFF.

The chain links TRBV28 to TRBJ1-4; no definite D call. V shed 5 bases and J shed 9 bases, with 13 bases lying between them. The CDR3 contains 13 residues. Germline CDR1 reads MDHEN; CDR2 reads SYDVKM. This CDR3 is CASSPYESQKLFF. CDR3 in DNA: TGTGCCAGCAGTCCCTACGAGAGTCAAAAACTGTTTTTT. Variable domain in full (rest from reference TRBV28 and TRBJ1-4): DVKVTQSSRYLVKRTGEKVFLECVQDMDHENMFWYRQDPGLGLRLIYFSYDVKMKEKGDIPEGYSVSREKKERFSLILESASTNQTSMYLCASSPYESQKLFFGSGTQLSVL.

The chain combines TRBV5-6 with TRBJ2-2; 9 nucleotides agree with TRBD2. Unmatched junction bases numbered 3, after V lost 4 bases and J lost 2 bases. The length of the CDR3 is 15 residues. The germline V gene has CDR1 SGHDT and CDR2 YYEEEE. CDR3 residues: CASSERGVNTGELFF. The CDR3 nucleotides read TGTGCCAGCAGCGAGCGGGGGGTAAACACCGGGGAGCTGTTTTTT.

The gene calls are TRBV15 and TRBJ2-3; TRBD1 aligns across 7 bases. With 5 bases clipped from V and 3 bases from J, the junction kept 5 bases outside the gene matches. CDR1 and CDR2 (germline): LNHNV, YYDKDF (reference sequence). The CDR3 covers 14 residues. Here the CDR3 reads CATSWVTGTDTQYF. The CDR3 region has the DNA TGTGCCACCAGCTGGGTGACAGGGACAGATACGCAGTATTTT. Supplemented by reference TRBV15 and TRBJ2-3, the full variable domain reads DAMVIQNPRYQVTQFGKPVTLSCSQTLNHNVMYWYQQKSSQAPKLLFHYYDKDFNNEADTPDNFQSRRPNTSFCFLDIRSPGLGDTAMYLCATSWVTGTDTQYFGPGTRLTVL.

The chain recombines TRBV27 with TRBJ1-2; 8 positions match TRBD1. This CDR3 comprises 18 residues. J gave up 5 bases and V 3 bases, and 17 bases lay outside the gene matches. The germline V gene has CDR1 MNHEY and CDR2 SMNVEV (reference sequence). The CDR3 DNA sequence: TGTGCCAGCAGTTTCCGACAGCAGGGGGCATCGACCCCATATGGCTACACCTTC. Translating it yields CASSFRQQGASTPYGYTF.

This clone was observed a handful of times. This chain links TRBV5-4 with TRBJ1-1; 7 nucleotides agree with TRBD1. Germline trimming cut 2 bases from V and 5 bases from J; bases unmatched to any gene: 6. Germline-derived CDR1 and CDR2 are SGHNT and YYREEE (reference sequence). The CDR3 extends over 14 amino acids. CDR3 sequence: CASSFPTGDTEAFF. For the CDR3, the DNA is TGTGCCAGCAGCTTTCCTACAGGGGATACTGAAGCTTTCTTT.

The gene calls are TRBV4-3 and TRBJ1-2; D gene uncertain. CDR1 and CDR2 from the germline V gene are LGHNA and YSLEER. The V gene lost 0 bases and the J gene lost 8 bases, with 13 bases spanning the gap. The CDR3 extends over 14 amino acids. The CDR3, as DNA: TGCGCCAGCAGCCAAGAGGAAACATTGGGCGGCTACACCTTC. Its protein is CASSQEETLGGYTF.

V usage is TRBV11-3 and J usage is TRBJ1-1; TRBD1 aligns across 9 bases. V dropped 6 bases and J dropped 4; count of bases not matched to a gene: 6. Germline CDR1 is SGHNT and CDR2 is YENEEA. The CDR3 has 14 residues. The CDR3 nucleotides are TGTGCCAGCAGTACCGGGACAGGGATCACTGAAGCTTTCTTT. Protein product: CASSTGTGITEAFF.

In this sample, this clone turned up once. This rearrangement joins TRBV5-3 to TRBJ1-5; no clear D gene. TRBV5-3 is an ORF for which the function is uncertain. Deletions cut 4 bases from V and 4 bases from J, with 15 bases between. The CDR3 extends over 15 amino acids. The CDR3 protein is CARSPRTENNQPQHF. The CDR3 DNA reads TGTGCCAGAAGCCCACGTACAGAAAATAATCAGCCCCAGCATTTT.

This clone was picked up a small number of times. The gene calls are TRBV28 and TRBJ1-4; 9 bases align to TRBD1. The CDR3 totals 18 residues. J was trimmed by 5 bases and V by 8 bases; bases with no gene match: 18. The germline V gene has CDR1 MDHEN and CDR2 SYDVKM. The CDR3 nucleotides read TGTGCCAGCGGGGGTACAGGGGGCGGACTGATTGGGAATGAAAAACTGTTTTTT. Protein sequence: CASGGTGGGLIGNEKLFF.

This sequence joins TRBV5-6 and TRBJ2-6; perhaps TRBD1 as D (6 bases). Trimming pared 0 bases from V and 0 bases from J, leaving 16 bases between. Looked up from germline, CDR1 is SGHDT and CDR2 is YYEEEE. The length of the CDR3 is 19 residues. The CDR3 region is CASSLVSRGSHSGANVLTF. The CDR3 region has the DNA TGTGCCAGCAGCTTGGTATCCAGGGGATCTCACTCTGGGGCCAACGTCCTGACTTTC.